The present T cell receptor beta chain was sequenced within a study of T cells in women clearing cervical HPV infection. As to this clone: As yet, its antigen is unknown.

Notes on the study in general: CIN3+ cases had significantly higher TCR richness than controls; evenness did not differ.

Only in-frame clones appear in the TCRdb table, and some are missing; sequencing was by immunoSEQ multiplex PCR. Recorded for this sample: under 25,000 clones. This TCR was sampled from a woman aged 18 to 69 with a cervical HPV16 infection that either progressed to CIN3+ or cleared (not recorded which). The sequenced sample consisted of blood buffy coat.

CDR3 DNA, as far as it was read: TGCGCCAGCAGTCCTGGACAGTCCTACGAG. Translating it yields CASSPGQSYE. The complete CDR3 protein is CASSPGQSYEQYF. This chain uses TRBV10-1 with TRBJ2-7, with D possibly TRBD1 on 6 matching bases. The CDR3 end lies 3 residues beyond the end of the read and is filled in from the germline J gene. The CDR3 is 13 amino acids. Germline lookup yields CDR1 WNHNN and CDR2 SYGVQD (reference sequence). Trimming stripped 5 bases from V and 1 base from J, with 9 bases between.